One and the same sample provided the 2 T cell receptor beta chains below, sequenced in a study of blood T cell repertoires in COVID-19. Here immunoSEQ multiplex PCR was the method, and the copy in TCRdb shows in-frame clones only, minus some. This table has about 200,000 clones, around 85% appearing once. Source material: PBMCs or T cells enriched from blood (not recorded which). Receptors originate from a middle-aged woman with acute COVID-19.

The rearrangement uses TRBV27 and TRBJ1-1; D is perhaps TRBD1 (5 bases). Germline CDR1 is MNHEY and CDR2 is SMNVEV (reference sequence). V was clipped by 3 bases and J by 11 bases, with 16 bases between them. The CDR3 covers 13 residues. This CDR3 is CASSLRGQSLAFF. The CDR3 coding sequence is TGTGCCAGCAGTTTGCGGGGCCAGAGTTTGGCTTTCTTT.

This chain joins TRBV28 and TRBJ2-5, with a tentative D call TRBD2 (6 bases). Looked up from germline, CDR1 is MDHEN and CDR2 is SYDVKM. V dropped 4 bases and J dropped 2 bases, with 14 bases sitting between them. The CDR3 is 15 amino acids. CDR3 residues: CASSSFEEGQETQYF. CDR3 nucleotide sequence: TGTGCCAGCAGTTCTTTTGAGGAGGGTCAAGAGACCCAGTACTTC.